This is a list of T cell receptor beta chains from one sample in a study of blood T cell repertoires in COVID-19. The protocol was immunoSEQ multiplex PCR, while the TCRdb copy is restricted to in-frame clones and leaves out a portion. The table records 150,000 to 200,000 clones, around nine tenths of them present only once. The source material was peripheral blood. These receptors all come from a man aged 18 to 30 with active or convalescent COVID-19. Both conserved end residues are trimmed from each CDR3. The order of the fields is V gene, J gene, CDR3 protein.

TRBV30	TRBJ2-6	AWSTGLGANVLT
TRBV6-5	TRBJ2-7	ASSYSGSYYNEQY
TRBV9	TRBJ1-2	ASSVAPGTEYGYT
TRBV19	TRBJ1-2	ASSPWEGYT
TRBV13	TRBJ1-1	ASSLEGVTEAF
TRBV27	TRBJ1-2	ASSPGTEGNYGYT
TRBV3-1/TRBV3-2	TRBJ1-1	ASSHLGGRDEAF
TRBV28	TRBJ1-1	ASSLTGAVAFEAF
TRBV5-1	TRBJ2-2	ASSLVGGQLNTGELF
TRBV7-6	TRBJ2-2	ASSITGELF
TRBV4-2	TRBJ2-1	ASSQVGDRENEQF
TRBV7-9	TRBJ1-4	ASSSTRDRGSEKLF
TRBV6-6	TRBJ2-7	ASSFGQSYEQY
TRBV2	TRBJ2-3	ASSEGVSGADTQY
TRBV7-9	TRBJ1-1	ASSLGSSGNTEAF
TRBV27	TRBJ2-5	ASSSPRGSGGKETQY
TRBV19	TRBJ2-2	ASSTTGGPTGELF
TRBV4-2	TRBJ2-3	ASSQGALLYTDTQY
TRBV20-1	TRBJ2-7	SAGPGEEQY
TRBV3-1/TRBV3-2	TRBJ1-1	ASSQDLGGSNTEAF
TRBV29-1	TRBJ1-1	SVEGLTGKLTEAF
TRBV25-1	TRBJ1-3	ASSDPGTGGNTIY
TRBV28	TRBJ2-5	ASSSHGTGKETQY
TRBV7-9	TRBJ2-2	ASSRRGPNTGELF
TRBV3-1/TRBV3-2	TRBJ2-3	ASTDERLTDTQY
TRBV19	TRBJ2-1	ASSIGAGEGNEQF
TRBV27	TRBJ2-2	ASSPPPNTGELF
TRBV27	TRBJ1-2	ASSSWSGRGGYT
TRBV19	TRBJ1-6	ASSTIPAKTGTRSPLH
TRBV2	TRBJ1-6	ASSQSNRDSYNSPLH
TRBV11-2	TRBJ1-1	ASSPTGGLYTEAF
TRBV18	TRBJ1-6	ASSSDRNSPLH
TRBV11-2	TRBJ2-7	ASSRTGIYEQY